This TCR beta chain was captured in a study of T cell responses to AZD1222 COVID-19 vaccine. Study observations and caveats: Sampling that yielded the repertoires occurred only after the peak T cell response. Increased Spike-specific TCR breadth and depth were observed after two AZD1222 doses. White British people made up most donors, females outnumbered males, and clonal diversity was possibly underestimated.

Doses given second, at about 4 or about 12 weeks, were pooled. The CDR3 runs 10 residues. V lost 1 base to trimming and J lost 7 bases, with 4 bases between them. Germline lookup yields CDR1 DFQATT and CDR2 SNEGSKA (reference sequence). This clone was observed a single time. Antigen unknown. Profiling relied on immunoSEQ multiplex PCR, and the TCRdb table lists in-frame clones only, not all of them. The data show about 140,000 clones, 80% to 95% seen once. V is TRBV20-1 and J is TRBJ2-5, with unresolved D. This receptor was taken from an adult who received the AZD1222 COVID-19 vaccine. The specimen comprised peripheral blood, sampled 28 days after the second AZD1222 dose. The CDR3 reads CSARGGTQYF. CDR3 bases: TGCAGTGCTAGAGGGGGGACCCAGTACTTC.